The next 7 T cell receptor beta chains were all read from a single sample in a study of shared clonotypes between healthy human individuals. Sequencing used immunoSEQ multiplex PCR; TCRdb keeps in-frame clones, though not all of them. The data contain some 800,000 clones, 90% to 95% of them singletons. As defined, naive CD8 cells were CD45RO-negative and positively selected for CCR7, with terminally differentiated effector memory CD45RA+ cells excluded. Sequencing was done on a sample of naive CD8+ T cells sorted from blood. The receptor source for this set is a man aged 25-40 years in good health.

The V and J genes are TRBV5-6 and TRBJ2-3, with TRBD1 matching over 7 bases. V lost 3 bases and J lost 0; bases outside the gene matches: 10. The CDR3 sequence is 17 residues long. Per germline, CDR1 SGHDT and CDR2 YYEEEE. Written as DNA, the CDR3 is TGTGCCAGCAGCTCTTTCCGGGACAGCTTAAGCACAGATACGCAGTATTTT. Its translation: CASSSFRDSLSTDTQYF.

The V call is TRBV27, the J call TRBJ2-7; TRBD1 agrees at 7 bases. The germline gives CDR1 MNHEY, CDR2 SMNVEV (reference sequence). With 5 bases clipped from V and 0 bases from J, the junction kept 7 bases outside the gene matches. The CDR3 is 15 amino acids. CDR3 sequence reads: CASSRRGQNSYEQYF. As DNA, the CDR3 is TGTGCCAGCAGTCGTCGGGGACAGAACTCCTACGAGCAGTACTTC.

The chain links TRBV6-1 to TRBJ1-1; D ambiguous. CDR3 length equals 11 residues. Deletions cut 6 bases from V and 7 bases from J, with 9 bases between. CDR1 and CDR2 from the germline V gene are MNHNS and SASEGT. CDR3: CASRRNLEAFF. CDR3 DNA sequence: TGTGCCAGCAGACGAAACCTTGAAGCTTTCTTT.

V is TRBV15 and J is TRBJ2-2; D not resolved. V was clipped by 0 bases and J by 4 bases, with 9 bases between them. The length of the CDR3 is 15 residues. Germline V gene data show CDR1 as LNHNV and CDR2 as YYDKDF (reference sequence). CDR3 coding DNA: TGTGCCACCAGCAGAGATAAACTATTCACCGGGGAGCTGTTTTTT. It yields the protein CATSRDKLFTGELFF.

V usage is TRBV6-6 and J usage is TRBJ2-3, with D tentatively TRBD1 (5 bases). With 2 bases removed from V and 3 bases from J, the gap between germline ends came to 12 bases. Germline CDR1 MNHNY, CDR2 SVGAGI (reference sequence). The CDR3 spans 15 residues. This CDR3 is CASSYRLPGTDTQYF. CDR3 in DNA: TGTGCCAGCAGTTACCGCCTTCCAGGGACAGATACGCAGTATTTT.

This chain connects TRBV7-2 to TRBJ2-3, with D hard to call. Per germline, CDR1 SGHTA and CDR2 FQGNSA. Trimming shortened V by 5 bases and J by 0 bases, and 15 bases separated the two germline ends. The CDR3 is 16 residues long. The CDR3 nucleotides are TGTGCCAGCAGCCTGAATACTGGAATTAGCACAGATACGCAGTATTTT. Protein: CASSLNTGISTDTQYF.

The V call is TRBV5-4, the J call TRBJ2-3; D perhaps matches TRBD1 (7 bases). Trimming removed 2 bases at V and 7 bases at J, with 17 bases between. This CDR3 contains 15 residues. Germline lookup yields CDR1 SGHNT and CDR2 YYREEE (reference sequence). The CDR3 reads CASSFGGDSVNTQYF. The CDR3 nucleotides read TGTGCCAGCAGCTTTGGCGGGGACAGTGTGAATACGCAGTATTTT.